This entry lists 30 T cell receptor beta chains sequenced from one sample in a study of a mutant IDH1 vaccine in newly diagnosed glioma. The data were produced by immunoSEQ multiplex PCR, yet TCRdb's version contains in-frame clones alone and is incomplete. Of 25,000 to 30,000 clones listed, approximately 80% are singletons. No antigens are known for them. Time point: week 5, during vaccination. The investigators gave 300 ug of mutant IDH1 20-mer peptide in each vaccine dose, together with topical imiquimod. The starting material was PBMCs, obtained from a glioma patient whose treatment included an IDH1 peptide vaccine. These receptors came from a man between 40 and 49 years old with glioma.

The V call is TRBV7-2, the J call TRBJ1-5, with no clear D. The germline V gene encodes CDR1 SGHTA and CDR2 FQGNSA. Trimming shortened V by 5 bases and J by 4 bases, and 9 bases separated the two germline ends. The CDR3 spans 13 residues. The CDR3 DNA follows: TGTGCCAGCAGCCAGGACGGGAATCAGCCCCAGCATTTT. Its translation is CASSQDGNQPQHF.

This chain uses TRBV11-3 with TRBJ2-6; D might be TRBD2 (6 bases). Germline V CDR1 and CDR2: SGHNT, YENEEA. The CDR3 covers 15 residues. V gave up 1 base and J gave up 2 bases, with 6 bases separating them. The CDR3 protein is CASSLAGAGANVLTF. DNA for the CDR3: TGTGCCAGCAGCTTAGCGGGGGCTGGGGCCAACGTCCTGACTTTC.

The J gene is TRBJ1-5, the V gene TRBV5-6; 8 bases line up with TRBD1. Germline V gives CDR1 SGHDT, CDR2 YYEEEE. Trimming at V came to 0 bases and at J to 0 bases, leaving 2 bases not matched to a gene. The CDR3 covers 16 residues. In nucleotides, the CDR3 is TGTGCCAGCAGCTTGGGGACAGGGTTTAGCAATCAGCCCCAGCATTTT. This codes for CASSLGTGFSNQPQHF. The full variable domain, in which reference TRBV5-6 and TRBJ1-5 provide the parts outside the CDR3, is DAGVTQSPTHLIKTRGQQVTLRCSPKSGHDTVSWYQQALGQGPQFIFQYYEEEERQRGNFPDRFSGHQFPNYSSELNVNALLLGDSALYLCASSLGTGFSNQPQHFGDGTRLSIL.

The CDR3: CASSQDPTGASIYEQYF. The CDR3, as DNA: TGTGCCAGCAGCCAGGACCCTACAGGGGCCTCCATCTACGAGCAGTACTTC. The rearrangement links TRBV13 to TRBJ2-7; 7 bases line up with TRBD1. The CDR3 runs to 17 residues. Germline CDR1 PRHDT, CDR2 FYEKMQ (reference sequence). Losses at the gene ends were 5 bases for V and 3 bases for J; bases not matched to a gene: 16. The full variable domain, in which reference TRBV13 and TRBJ2-7 provide the parts outside the CDR3, is AAGVIQSPRHLIKEKRETATLKCYPIPRHDTVYWYQQGPGQDPQFLISFYEKMQSDKGSIPDRFSAQQFSDYHSELNMSSLELGDSALYFCASSQDPTGASIYEQYFGPGTRLTVT.

The genes are TRBV14 and TRBJ2-4; the D gene is possibly TRBD2 (6 bases). The CDR3 is 20 residues long. Germline CDR1 SGHDN, CDR2 FVKESK. Trimming shortened V by 3 bases and J by 0 bases, and 24 bases separated the two germline ends. For the CDR3, the DNA is TGTGCCAGCAGCCATTCTCCGGGACTCAAATTATTTCTAGCCAAAAACATTCAGTACTTC. Its protein product is CASSHSPGLKLFLAKNIQYF.

V usage is TRBV5-5 and J usage is TRBJ1-3; maybe TRBD1 (5 bases). The germline V and J ends were trimmed by 3 bases and 0 bases, with 22 bases remaining between them. This CDR3 spans 19 amino acids. Germline V gene sequence: CDR1 SGHKS, CDR2 YYEKEE (reference sequence). CDR3 amino acids: CASSWWGVVPKASGNTIYF. CDR3 DNA sequence: TGTGCCAGCAGCTGGTGGGGCGTCGTCCCAAAAGCCTCTGGAAACACCATATATTTT. The variable domain in full, completed from reference TRBV5-5 and TRBJ1-3, reads DAGVTQSPTHLIKTRGQQVTLRCSPISGHKSVSWYQQVLGQGPQFIFQYYEKEERGRGNFPDRFSARQFPNYSSELNVNALLLGDSALYLCASSWWGVVPKASGNTIYFGEGSWLTVV.

V is TRBV19 and J is TRBJ2-5, with a weak D call TRBD2 (6 bases). The V end was cut by 8 bases, the J end by 5 bases, with 15 bases between. Germline CDR1 and CDR2: LNHDA and SQIVND (reference sequence). CDR3 length equals 13 residues. The CDR3 loop is CASGLGGAETQYF. The CDR3 nucleotides are TGTGCCAGTGGACTGGGGGGAGCGGAGACCCAGTACTTC.

This clone counts as medium-sized. The chain recombines TRBV9 with TRBJ1-3; D may be TRBD1 (6 bases). The CDR3 is made up of 16 amino acids. The germline gives CDR1 SGDLS, CDR2 YYNGEE. The V end was cut by 0 bases, the J end by 0 bases, with 10 bases between. CDR3 DNA: TGTGCCAGCAGCGTAGTAGGACAGAGCTCTGGAAACACCATATATTTT. Translating it yields CASSVVGQSSGNTIYF.

The V and J genes are TRBV6-5 and TRBJ1-2, with 7 bases aligning to TRBD1. V lost 7 bases to trimming and J lost 2 bases; unmatched junction nucleotides: 7. Germline V gives CDR1 MNHEY, CDR2 SVGAGI. The CDR3 is 14 amino acids. CDR3 residues: CASNPGGQNYGYTF. In DNA, the CDR3 is TGTGCCAGCAACCCCGGGGGACAGAACTATGGCTACACCTTC.

This chain links TRBV7-9 with TRBJ2-7, with D possibly matching TRBD1 (6 bases). This CDR3 contains 16 residues. The germline V and J ends were trimmed by 4 bases and 2 bases, with 18 bases remaining between them. Germline CDR1 SEHNR, CDR2 FQNEAQ (reference sequence). The chain's CDR3 is CASSSAPQGSAYEQYF. In DNA, the CDR3 is TGTGCCAGCAGCTCCGCGCCGCAGGGGAGCGCCTACGAGCAGTACTTC.

In this sample, this clone turned up once. V usage is TRBV30 and J usage is TRBJ2-2; D ambiguous. The CDR3 spans 13 residues. The ends were cut back, 8 bases at V and 6 bases at J, with 16 bases in the middle. CDR1 is GTSNPN and CDR2 is SVGIG in the germline V gene (reference sequence). The CDR3 protein is CAGSGNYAGELFF. CDR3 bases: TGTGCCGGTTCAGGAAATTACGCCGGGGAGCTGTTTTTT.

This chain connects TRBV27 to TRBJ1-6; TRBD1 matches 8 bases. The germline V gene encodes CDR1 MNHEY and CDR2 SMNVEV (reference sequence). The CDR3 contains 14 residues. V was pared by 7 bases and J by 6 bases, with 5 bases of the junction left unmatched. The chain's CDR3 is CASKTGQVNSPLHF. CDR3 bases: TGTGCCAGCAAGACGGGACAGGTTAATTCACCCCTCCACTTT.

The chain uses TRBV7-9 and TRBJ1-2, with 7 nucleotides matching TRBD1. V gave up 4 bases and J gave up 2 bases; unmatched junction bases: 10. The CDR3 covers 16 residues. Per the germline V gene, CDR1 is SEHNR and CDR2 is FQNEAQ (reference sequence). CDR3: CASSSQGEGRNYGYTF. The CDR3 region has the DNA TGTGCCAGCAGCTCCCAGGGGGAGGGCCGGAACTATGGCTACACCTTC.

V usage is TRBV9 and J usage is TRBJ2-7; TRBD2 aligns across 7 bases. CDR1 is SGDLS, CDR2 YYNGEE, per germline. CDR3 size: 15 residues. V lost 0 bases to trimming and J lost 5 bases; unmatched junction nucleotides: 8. CDR3 DNA sequence: TGTGCCAGCAGCGTAGGGCTAGCGGACGTCAACGAGCAGTACTTC. It codes for CASSVGLADVNEQYF.

This clone occurred once. This chain links TRBV11-3 with TRBJ1-1; D not certain. Trimming left V 2 bases short and J 0 bases short, with 4 bases between. The CDR3 covers 13 residues. Germline CDR1 and CDR2: SGHNT and YENEEA. The CDR3 nucleotides are TGTGCCAGCAGCTTACTGGTGAACACTGAAGCTTTCTTT. Translated: CASSLLVNTEAFF.

CDR3 residues: CAWRDRDRGLSGPAFF. CDR3 sequence (DNA): TGTGCCTGGAGAGACCGGGACAGGGGGCTCTCTGGCCCGGCTTTCTTT. V is TRBV30 and J is TRBJ1-1; 12 positions agree with TRBD1. The CDR3 totals 16 residues. Unmatched junction bases numbered 16, after V lost 3 bases and J lost 11 bases. Germline loops: CDR1 GTSNPN, CDR2 SVGIG (reference sequence).

The chain has TRBV2 and TRBJ2-1; D may be TRBD1 or TRBD2 (6 bases each). The V end lost 6 bases, the J end lost 5 bases, and 20 bases lay between the germline ends. The germline V gene has CDR1 SNHLY and CDR2 FYNNEI. The CDR3 consists of 16 residues. CDR3 in amino acids: CASRGGLQGSNNEQFF. For the CDR3, the DNA is TGTGCCAGCAGGGGGGGACTCCAGGGGTCTAACAATGAGCAGTTCTTC.

The chain has TRBV7-9 and TRBJ1-1; D is unclear. Trimming shortened V by 0 bases and J by 1 base, and 9 bases separated the two germline ends. Germline lookup yields CDR1 SEHNR and CDR2 FQNEAQ (reference sequence). The CDR3 extends over 15 amino acids. CDR3 sequence (DNA): TGTGCCAGCAGCTTAGCCTCTACAAGGAACACTGAAGCTTTCTTT. As protein: CASSLASTRNTEAFF.

V usage is TRBV2 and J usage is TRBJ1-4, with 7 nucleotides matching TRBD1. The CDR3 covers 14 residues. Per the germline V gene, CDR1 is SNHLY and CDR2 is FYNNEI. V lost 5 bases to trimming and J lost 7 bases; unmatched junction nucleotides: 7. CDR3 region: CASSMTGIGEKLFF. The CDR3 coding sequence is TGTGCCAGCAGTATGACAGGGATCGGTGAAAAACTGTTTTTT.

This clone was detected only a few times. The chain combines TRBV7-9 with TRBJ1-2; D is uncertain. Trimming removed 6 bases from V and 5 bases from J, with 13 bases in between. This CDR3 has 13 amino acids. CDR1 SEHNR and CDR2 FQNEAQ come from the germline V gene (reference sequence). The CDR3 reads CASRLTVEYGYTF. DNA of the CDR3: TGTGCCAGCAGGCTAACGGTTGAGTATGGCTACACCTTC.

This clone is a singleton in its sample. The chain employs TRBV5-1 and TRBJ2-1; 8 positions agree with TRBD2. Looked up from germline, CDR1 is SGHRS and CDR2 is YFSETQ. Trimming took 7 bases from V and 5 from J; bases not matched to a gene: 8. This CDR3 has 14 amino acids. The CDR3 loop is CASRTGGPNNEQFF. DNA of the CDR3: TGCGCCAGCCGAACGGGAGGGCCCAACAATGAGCAGTTCTTC.

The chain joins TRBV4-2 to TRBJ2-1; TRBD2 aligns across 8 bases. Germline V gene lookup returns CDR1 LGHNA and CDR2 YNFKEQ. V shed 0 bases and J 3 bases; nucleotides not matched to a gene: 7. The CDR3 length is 17 residues. The CDR3 sequence: CASSQEGAGVGYNEQFF. The CDR3 DNA is TGTGCCAGCAGCCAAGAGGGAGCGGGAGTTGGCTACAATGAGCAGTTCTTC.

The gene calls are TRBV6-5 and TRBJ1-5; unclear D gene. Germline CDR1 reads MNHEY; CDR2 reads SVGAGI. This CDR3 is 14 amino acids long. V lost 0 bases and J lost 4, with 7 bases in between. CDR3 nucleotides: TGTGCCAGCAGTTACTCGCGAGAAAATCAGCCCCAGCATTTT. This translates into CASSYSRENQPQHF.

The chain recombines TRBV6-1 with TRBJ1-1; D is perhaps TRBD1 (5 bases). V was cut by 8 bases and J by 2 bases, with 9 bases left in between. The germline V gene has CDR1 MNHNS and CDR2 SASEGT. This CDR3 is 12 amino acids long. The CDR3 DNA is TGTGCCAGCGCGGGGGATAACACTGAAGCTTTCTTT. It translates to CASAGDNTEAFF.

This rearrangement joins TRBV4-3 to TRBJ2-5, with TRBD2 matching over 9 bases. V shed 0 bases and J 3 bases; nucleotides not matched to a gene: 8. The CDR3 runs to 17 residues. CDR1 LGHNA and CDR2 YSLEER come from the germline V gene. The CDR3 DNA reads as TGCGCCAGCAGCCAAGAGTTGCGGGAGGGTGGGGAAGAGACCCAGTACTTC. Amino acids: CASSQELREGGEETQYF.

The table lists this clone with a few counts. The chain combines TRBV29-1 with TRBJ1-1; D is unresolved. This CDR3 comprises 12 residues. The V gene's germline CDR1 is SQVTM and CDR2 ANQGSEA. Trimming pared 2 bases from V and 3 bases from J, leaving 7 bases between. As DNA, the CDR3 is TGCAGCGTTGAACGCCGGGACACTGAAGCTTTCTTT. Its translation: CSVERRDTEAFF.

The chain uses TRBV18 and TRBJ2-3, with D perhaps TRBD1 or TRBD2 (5 bases each). Germline CDR1 and CDR2: KGHSH and LQKENI. Trimming left V 5 bases short and J 10 bases short, with 22 bases between. The CDR3 is 15 amino acids. CDR3 region: CASSIAWDQPGSQYF. CDR3 coding DNA: TGTGCCAGCTCAATCGCCTGGGACCAACCAGGGTCGCAGTATTTT.

The chain combines TRBV5-1 with TRBJ2-3; D is perhaps TRBD1 (5 bases). CDR1 SGHRS and CDR2 YFSETQ come from the germline V gene. The CDR3 is made up of 17 amino acids. V was clipped by 0 bases and J by 1 base, with 15 bases between them. The CDR3 bases are TGCGCCAGCAGCTTGGACGGCGCAAAAGGGGGCACAGATACGCAGTATTTT. Its translation is CASSLDGAKGGTDTQYF. The complete variable domain, with remaining parts taken from reference TRBV5-1 and TRBJ2-3, reads KAGVTQTPRYLIKTRGQQVTLSCSPISGHRSVSWYQQTPGQGLQFLFEYFSETQRNKGNFPGRFSGRQFSNSRSEMNVSTLELGDSALYLCASSLDGAKGGTDTQYFGPGTRLTVL.

This rearrangement joins TRBV13 to TRBJ2-3; 11 nucleotides match TRBD1. There are 18 residues in the CDR3. V was clipped by 2 bases and J by 3 bases; unmatched bases: 10. Germline V lookup: CDR1 PRHDT, CDR2 FYEKMQ (reference sequence). Written as DNA, the CDR3 is TGTGCCAGCAGCTTAACGCCCCTTGGGACAGGGGGAACAGATACGCAGTATTTT. Translation: CASSLTPLGTGGTDTQYF.

V is TRBV28 and J is TRBJ1-4; 12 nucleotides line up with TRBD1. V lost 6 bases and J lost 8; bases outside the gene matches: 4. Germline CDR1 reads MDHEN; CDR2 reads SYDVKM. The CDR3 totals 14 residues. DNA of the CDR3: TGTGCCAGCAGGGGACAGGGGGCTATAGAAAAACTGTTTTTT. Its translation is CASRGQGAIEKLFF. The full variable domain, with the rest looked up from reference TRBV28 and TRBJ1-4, is DVKVTQSSRYLVKRTGEKVFLECVQDMDHENMFWYRQDPGLGLRLIYFSYDVKMKEKGDIPEGYSVSREKKERFSLILESASTNQTSMYLCASRGQGAIEKLFFGSGTQLSVL.